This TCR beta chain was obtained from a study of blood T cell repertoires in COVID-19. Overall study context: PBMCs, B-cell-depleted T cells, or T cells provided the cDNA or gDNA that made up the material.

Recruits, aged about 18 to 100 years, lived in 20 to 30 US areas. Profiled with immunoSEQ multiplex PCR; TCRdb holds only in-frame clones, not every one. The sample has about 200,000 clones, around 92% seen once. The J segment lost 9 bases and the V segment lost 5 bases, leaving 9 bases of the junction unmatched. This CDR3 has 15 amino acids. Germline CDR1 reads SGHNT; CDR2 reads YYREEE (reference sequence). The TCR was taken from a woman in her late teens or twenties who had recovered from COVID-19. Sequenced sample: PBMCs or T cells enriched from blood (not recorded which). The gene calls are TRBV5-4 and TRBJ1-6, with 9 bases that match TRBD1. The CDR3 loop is CASSDKRTGVSPLHF. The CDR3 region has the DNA TGTGCCAGCAGTGACAAGCGGACAGGGGTTTCACCCCTCCACTTT.